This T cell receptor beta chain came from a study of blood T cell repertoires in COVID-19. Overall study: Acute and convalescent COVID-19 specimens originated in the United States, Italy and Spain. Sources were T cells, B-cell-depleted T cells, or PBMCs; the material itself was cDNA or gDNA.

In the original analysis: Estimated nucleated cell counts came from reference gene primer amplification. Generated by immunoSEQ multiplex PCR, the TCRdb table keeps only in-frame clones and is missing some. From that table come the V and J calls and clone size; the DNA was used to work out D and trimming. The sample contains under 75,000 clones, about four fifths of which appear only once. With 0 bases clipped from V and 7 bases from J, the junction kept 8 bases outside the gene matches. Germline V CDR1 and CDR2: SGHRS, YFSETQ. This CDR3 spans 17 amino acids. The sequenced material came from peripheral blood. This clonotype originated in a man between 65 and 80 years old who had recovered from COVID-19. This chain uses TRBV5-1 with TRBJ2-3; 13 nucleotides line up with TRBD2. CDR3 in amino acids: CASSLAGTSGTMNTQYF. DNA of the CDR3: TGCGCCAGCAGCTTGGCCGGGACTAGCGGGACTATGAATACGCAGTATTTT.